What follows is one T cell receptor (beta chain) and its context. The antigen is unknown. The data belong to a study of T cell responses to AZD1222 COVID-19 vaccine. Study conclusions and caveats: Of the AZD1222 recipients, only 6 or 7 were seropositive at baseline. Across the whole spike, CD4 TCRs peaked at regions 160-218 and 743-854. Spike-specific TCR breadth rose after two AZD1222 doses, and depth rose as well.

Produced via immunoSEQ multiplex PCR; TCRdb's table is partial and in-frame only. The sample has fewer than 200,000 clones, roughly 85% seen once. The CDR3 extends over 13 amino acids. Trimming cost V 8 bases and J 4 bases; bases outside gene matches: 5. The source is an adult who received the AZD1222 COVID-19 vaccine. The J gene is TRBJ1-2, the V gene TRBV12-3 or TRBV12-4; 9 bases line up with TRBD1. The sample consisted of peripheral blood, taken 28 days after the second AZD1222 dose. This CDR3 is CASGQGRGYGYTF. The CDR3 nucleotides read TGTGCCAGCGGACAGGGGAGGGGCTATGGCTACACCTTC.